These 22 T cell receptor beta chains were all obtained from the same sample, sequenced in a study of blood T cell repertoires in COVID-19. Some clones are missing from TCRdb's copy, which holds only in-frame ones; the method was immunoSEQ multiplex PCR. Of 140,000 to 150,000 clones listed, 80% are singletons. The material sequenced was peripheral blood. These receptors were collected from a man between 65 and 85 years old who had recovered from COVID-19.

This chain uses TRBV19 with TRBJ2-4; D is undetermined. In germline, CDR1 is LNHDA, CDR2 SQIVND (reference sequence). V lost 5 bases, J lost 4 bases, and 9 bases lay in between. The CDR3 is 13 amino acids. Here the CDR3 reads CASSVSVKNIQYF. Written as DNA, the CDR3 is TGTGCCAGTAGTGTAAGCGTGAAAAACATTCAGTACTTC.

CDR3 DNA: TGTGCCAGCAGCCGCCGCGGGACAGGTAGCACAGATACGCAGTATTTT. Translation: CASSRRGTGSTDTQYF. The chain couples TRBV3-1 (or the pseudogene TRBV3-2) to TRBJ2-3; 8 bases line up with TRBD1. The germline V gene has CDR1 LGHDT and CDR2 YNNKEL (reference sequence). The CDR3 consists of 16 residues. Trimming cost V 4 bases and J 0 bases; bases outside gene matches: 6.

The rearrangement uses TRBV2 and TRBJ1-1; D is unclear. Germline CDR1 reads SNHLY; CDR2 reads FYNNEI. The CDR3 is 16 residues long. Trimming took off 2 bases at V and 2 bases at J, with 15 bases between the two ends. This CDR3 is CASSEHLARPNTEAFF. The CDR3 coding sequence is TGTGCCAGCAGTGAACACCTAGCGAGGCCAAACACTGAAGCTTTCTTT. The variable domain in full, completed from reference TRBV2 and TRBJ1-1, reads EPEVTQTPSHQVTQMGQEVILRCVPISNHLYFYWYRQILGQKVEFLVSFYNNEISEKSEIFDDQFSVERPDGSNFTLKIRSTKLEDSAMYFCASSEHLARPNTEAFFGQGTRLTVV.

This clone was observed a single time. The rearrangement links TRBV4-1 to TRBJ2-5; D might be TRBD1 (5 bases). V lost 0 bases to trimming and J lost 4 bases, with 12 bases between them. CDR3 length: 15 residues. CDR1 and CDR2 from the germline V gene are MGHRA and YSYEKL. As DNA, the CDR3 is TGCGCCAGCAGCCAAGATCATCAGGGAAGAGAGACCCAGTACTTC. It translates to CASSQDHQGRETQYF.

The chain combines TRBV7-3 with TRBJ2-7, with a possible D match to TRBD1 (5 bases). The CDR3 loop spans 13 amino acids. Trimming cost V 5 bases and J 3 bases, with 11 bases left between them. The germline gives CDR1 SGHTA, CDR2 FQGTGA. DNA for the CDR3: TGTGCCAGCAGCCTGGACAATTTCTACGAGCAGTACTTC. It specifies CASSLDNFYEQYF.

This clone was counted once. The chain joins TRBV5-5 to TRBJ2-7; 12 bases are a match to TRBD2. CDR1 is SGHKS and CDR2 is YYEKEE in the germline V gene (reference sequence). CDR3 length equals 17 residues. The junction had 5 bases not matched to a gene; V was cut back by 0 bases and J by 1 base. For the CDR3, the DNA is TGTGCCAGCAGCTTGGAACTAGCGGGAGGTCTTTCCTACGAGCAGTACTTC. Its protein is CASSLELAGGLSYEQYF.

The J gene is TRBJ2-3, the V gene TRBV30; no firm D call. This CDR3 spans 11 amino acids. In germline, CDR1 is GTSNPN, CDR2 SVGIG (reference sequence). Trimming pared 2 bases from V and 5 bases from J, leaving 5 bases between. The CDR3 sequence: CAWSQKDTQYF. DNA of the CDR3: TGTGCCTGGAGTCAAAAAGATACGCAGTATTTT.

The chain recombines TRBV7-9 with TRBJ2-7; 10 bases match TRBD2. The CDR3 runs 14 residues. Looked up from germline, CDR1 is SEHNR and CDR2 is FQNEAQ (reference sequence). V lost 5 bases, J lost 4 bases, and 5 bases stayed unmatched. This CDR3 reads CASSGASGSYEQYF. The CDR3 DNA sequence: TGTGCCAGCAGCGGCGCTAGCGGGAGTTACGAGCAGTACTTC.

V gene TRBV12-3 or TRBV12-4 combines with J gene TRBJ2-7; D perhaps matches TRBD1 (5 bases). V gave up 3 bases and J gave up 5 bases, with 8 bases separating them. This CDR3 has 12 residues. CDR3: CASSFGHDEQYF. The CDR3 coding sequence is TGTGCCAGCAGTTTTGGACACGACGAGCAGTACTTC.

The V call is TRBV6-5, the J call TRBJ1-1, with TRBD1 identical over 7 bases. The CDR3 is made up of 12 amino acids. CDR1 and CDR2 from the germline V gene are MNHEY and SVGAGI. The V segment lost 9 bases and the J segment 1 base; nucleotides outside the gene matches: 2. CDR3 protein: CASRTGNTEAFF. The CDR3 nucleotides read TGTGCCAGTCGGACAGGGAACACTGAAGCTTTCTTT.

The chain has TRBV9 and TRBJ2-5; no definite D call. The germline gives CDR1 SGDLS, CDR2 YYNGEE. This CDR3 contains 15 residues. Trimming took off 0 bases at V and 2 bases at J, with 11 bases between the two ends. The CDR3 sequence: CASSVVGTIQETQYF. The CDR3 DNA follows: TGTGCCAGCAGCGTAGTTGGCACCATTCAAGAGACCCAGTACTTC.

V is TRBV4-1 and J is TRBJ2-3; 7 nucleotides match TRBD2. The CDR3 extends over 15 amino acids. With V trimmed by 2 bases and J by 6 bases, 8 bases remained unmatched. Germline-derived CDR1 and CDR2 are MGHRA and YSYEKL. The CDR3 sequence is CASSQSAGVLDTQYF. CDR3 DNA sequence: TGCGCCAGCAGCCAAAGTGCGGGAGTATTGGATACGCAGTATTTT.

The V gene is TRBV7-8, the J gene TRBJ2-1; 7 positions agree with TRBD1. The CDR3 spans 12 residues. Trimming took 7 bases from V and 6 from J; bases not matched to a gene: 3. Germline V CDR1 and CDR2: SGHVS, FQNEAQ. This chain's CDR3 is CASKQGFNEQFF. CDR3 bases: TGTGCCAGCAAACAGGGGTTCAATGAGCAGTTCTTC. Complete variable domain (other parts from reference TRBV7-8 and TRBJ2-1): GAGVSQSPRYKVAKRGQDVALRCDPISGHVSLFWYQQALGQGPEFLTYFQNEAQLDKSGLPSDRFFAERPEGSVSTLKIQRTQQEDSAVYLCASKQGFNEQFFGPGTRLTVL.

This clone has a handful of counts. CDR3 DNA sequence: TGTGCCTGGAGTGTATGGGGACAGGGTTTTAACGAGCAGTACTTC. It specifies CAWSVWGQGFNEQYF. The chain has TRBV30 and TRBJ2-7; 9 bases agree with TRBD1. The CDR3 is 15 amino acids. Per the germline V gene, CDR1 is GTSNPN and CDR2 is SVGIG (reference sequence). V dropped 0 bases and J dropped 5; count of bases not matched to a gene: 8.

The rearrangement links TRBV19 to TRBJ1-1, with D possibly matching TRBD1 (6 bases). The CDR3 covers 14 residues. The germline V gene has CDR1 LNHDA and CDR2 SQIVND (reference sequence). The germline V and J ends were trimmed by 1 base and 6 bases, with 12 bases remaining between them. The CDR3 DNA follows: TGTGCCAGTAGTATAGGGACAGAGACTTCTGAAGCTTTCTTT. It translates to CASSIGTETSEAFF.

The chain recombines TRBV7-2 with TRBJ2-3; D call uncertain. The germline gives CDR1 SGHTA, CDR2 FQGNSA. This CDR3 comprises 15 residues. V was shortened by 0 bases and J by 0 bases, with 7 bases between the two germline ends. The CDR3, as DNA: TGTGCCAGCAGCTTAGCCCTTCTGAGCACAGATACGCAGTATTTT. Its translation is CASSLALLSTDTQYF.

The rearrangement uses TRBV5-1 and TRBJ2-1, with TRBD2 matching 10 bases. Germline V gives CDR1 SGHRS, CDR2 YFSETQ. J gave up 9 bases and V 3 bases, and 6 bases lay outside the gene matches. The CDR3 has 14 residues. For the CDR3, the DNA is TGCGCCAGCAGCTCTAGAGCGGGAGGGGGTGAGCAGTTCTTC. This gives the protein CASSSRAGGGEQFF. The complete variable domain, with remaining parts taken from reference TRBV5-1 and TRBJ2-1, reads KAGVTQTPRYLIKTRGQQVTLSCSPISGHRSVSWYQQTPGQGLQFLFEYFSETQRNKGNFPGRFSGRQFSNSRSEMNVSTLELGDSALYLCASSSRAGGGEQFFGPGTRLTVL.

The chain couples TRBV30 to TRBJ2-2, with D perhaps TRBD1 (6 bases). This CDR3 region has 15 residues. Trimming stripped 5 bases from V and 2 bases from J, with 15 bases between. From germline, CDR1 is GTSNPN and CDR2 SVGIG (reference sequence). CDR3 nucleotide sequence: TGTGCCTGGGGACCGGACAGTTTAAACACCGGGGAGCTGTTTTTT. It yields the protein CAWGPDSLNTGELFF.

This sequence joins TRBV3-1 (or the pseudogene TRBV3-2) and TRBJ2-7; D perhaps matches TRBD1 (6 bases). Trimming pared 7 bases from V and 0 bases from J, leaving 10 bases between. Germline CDR1 LGHDT, CDR2 YNNKEL (reference sequence). This CDR3 spans 13 amino acids. For the CDR3, the DNA is TGTGCCAGCACCGGGGACAACTCCTACGAGCAGTACTTC. Translation: CASTGDNSYEQYF.

The chain combines TRBV2 with TRBJ2-5; 12 bases are a match to TRBD2. The CDR3 is made up of 14 amino acids. Germline values: CDR1 SNHLY, CDR2 FYNNEI. With V trimmed by 6 bases and J by 5 bases, 4 bases remained unmatched. In nucleotides, the CDR3 is TGTGCCAGCAGCGAGACTAGCGGGAGTGAGACCCAGTACTTC. This sequence encodes CASSETSGSETQYF.

The J gene is TRBJ1-5, the V gene TRBV2, with no clear D. Germline V lookup: CDR1 SNHLY, CDR2 FYNNEI. The CDR3 runs 13 residues. The germline V and J ends were trimmed by 6 bases and 6 bases, with 12 bases remaining between them. The chain's CDR3 is CASRNNEGQPQHF. The CDR3 DNA is TGTGCCAGCAGGAACAACGAGGGTCAGCCCCAGCATTTT.

DNA for the CDR3: TGTGCCAGCAGCTTAGATCGCGAGCAGTACTTC. Protein product: CASSLDREQYF. J is TRBJ2-7 and V is TRBV7-9; D gene uncertain. The CDR3 loop spans 11 amino acids. V lost 1 base to trimming and J lost 6 bases, with 4 bases between them. In germline, CDR1 is SEHNR, CDR2 FQNEAQ (reference sequence).